This T cell receptor (beta chain) was profiled in a study of shared clonotypes between healthy human individuals. Findings of the study overall: Relative to memory subsets, naive subsets generally showed larger estimated richness.

TCRdb keeps only in-frame clones here, not all; method: immunoSEQ multiplex PCR. The data show about 520,000 clones, 90% to 96% seen once. To note about this clone: Antigen: not known.

The germline gives CDR1 SEHNR, CDR2 FQNEAQ (reference sequence). The CDR3 length is 13 residues. Trimming took 0 bases from V and 6 from J, leaving 8 bases between them. From CD4+ cells came CD45RA+ naive and CD45RA-negative memory subsets. V is TRBV7-9 and J is TRBJ1-1; D unclear. The specimen sequenced was naive CD4+ T cells sorted from blood. Subset specified: CD45RA+ positively selected. This receptor was identified in a woman between 25 and 40 years old in good health. CDR3 loop: CASSLAGFPEAFF. CDR3 nucleotide sequence: TGTGCCAGCAGCTTAGCAGGGTTCCCTGAAGCTTTCTTT.